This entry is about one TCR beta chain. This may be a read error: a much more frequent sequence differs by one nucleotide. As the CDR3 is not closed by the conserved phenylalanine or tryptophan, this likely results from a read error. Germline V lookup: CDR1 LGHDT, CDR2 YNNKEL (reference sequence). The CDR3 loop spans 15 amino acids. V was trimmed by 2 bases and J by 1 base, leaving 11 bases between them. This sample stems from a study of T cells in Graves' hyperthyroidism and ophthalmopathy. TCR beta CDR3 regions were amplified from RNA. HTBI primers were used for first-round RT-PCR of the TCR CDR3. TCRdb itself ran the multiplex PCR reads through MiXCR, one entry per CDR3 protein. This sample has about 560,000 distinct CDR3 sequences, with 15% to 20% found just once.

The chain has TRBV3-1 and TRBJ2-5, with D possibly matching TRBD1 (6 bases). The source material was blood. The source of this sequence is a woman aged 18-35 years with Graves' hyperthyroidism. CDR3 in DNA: TGTGCCAGCAGCCAAAGGACAGATATCCAAGAGACCCAGTACCTC. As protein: CASSQRTDIQETQYL.